The source of this TCR beta chain is a study of blood T cell repertoires in COVID-19 (dated by TCRdb to the early 2020s). With regard to the full study: The collaborator samples originated in the United States, Italy and Spain and spanned the acute and convalescent phases of COVID-19. The repertoires were released in a freely available public database meant as a resource for research on the immune response to SARS-CoV-2. The prospective study material was composed of cDNA or gDNA derived from T cells, B-cell-depleted T cells, or PBMCs. Samples were obtained from the ongoing ImmuneRACE study (first 160 participants) and from 1,000 to 1,500 subjects provided by 6 global collaborators. Deeply sampled blood TCRbeta repertoires from subjects exposed to, actively infected with, or recovered from COVID-19 were included in the dataset. Sample metadata almost always included a de-identified subject ID, COVID-19 status, age in years and sex. Where available, HLA class I and class II types were obtained from metadata supplied by the sample provider rather than from assay-based typing.

What the work shows at the level of the full study, not this receptor alone: The quantity of clinical and demographic metadata differed by source and by participant and was supplied without curation.

TCRbeta CDR3 regions were amplified from genomic DNA by means of the immunoSEQ Assay, a bias-controlled multiplex PCR. The study's own analysis went as follows. The number of nucleated cells in each sample was estimated by amplification of reference gene primers within the assay. To quantify the absolute abundance of each unique TCRbeta CDR3 rearrangement, sequence reads were collapsed and filtered. For each sample, productive Simpson clonality was calculated as the square root of Simpson's diversity index over productive rearrangements. The source is immuneACCESS, and TCRdb retained only in-frame sequences with V and J called. Part of the clones is not carried over; for the studies checked, unresolved V genes explain less than half of this, and the remainder is unexplained. The DNA gave D and trimming, while V, J and clone size come from that table. For this sample the table gives about 410,000 clones, of which about 91% were detected only once. About 1.6% of the sample is held by the ten biggest clonotypes.

As regards this clone: The specificity of this receptor is unknown. No per-base quality is available; no much larger clone lies one base away.

At one collaborating source in Seattle, patients were enrolled during active infection and were followed longitudinally through the course of disease. Each collaborating institution followed its own protocols to collect whole blood in K2EDTA tubes. Collaborator samples were shipped for TCRbeta analysis as frozen whole blood, isolated PBMCs, or DNA extracted from either sample type. The TCR was taken from a woman between 40 and 50 years old with COVID-19, enrolled during active disease. Sequenced: peripheral blood.

The CDR3 protein sequence reads: CASSLQQGADTQYF. The bases read TGCGCCAGCAGCTTGCAGCAGGGGGCAGATACGCAGTATTTT. The V and J genes are TRBV5-1 and TRBJ2-3, with 7 central nucleotides matching TRBD1. Compared with germline, V lacks 1 base and J lacks 4 bases; bases without a gene match: 3. There are 14 amino acids in the CDR3, from cysteine to phenylalanine inclusive. Here the CDR3 DNA is all that survives: 42 bases in frame from base 1. Based on the germline V gene, the CDR1 and CDR2 sequences are SGHRS and YFSETQ.